This entry features one T cell receptor beta chain sequence. The data originate from a study of human T cells and chemical hapten exposure. TCRdb redid the calling of the RACE reads with MiXCR, one entry per CDR3 protein. This repertoire shows some 65,000 distinct CDR3 sequences, around 6.5% found once; its top ten account for 3% to 4%. Noted time point: healthy volunteer bleed at 6 weeks. The total RNA was obtained from whole blood that was not fractionated. The receptor was derived from a female donor in good health. Some clones in this sample may be carry-over from other donors' samples. Specimen: whole blood.

The CDR3 DNA follows: TGTGCCAGCAGCTTTTACTACAGGGACAGGGGGGGCGAGACCCAGTACTTC. This gives the protein CASSFYYRDRGGETQYF. The J gene is TRBJ2-5, the V gene TRBV5-6; 11 positions match TRBD1. This CDR3 contains 17 residues. The germline gives CDR1 SGHDT, CDR2 YYEEEE. Germline trimming cut 2 bases from V and 5 bases from J; bases unmatched to any gene: 11.